This is a list of T cell receptor beta chains from one sample in a study of blood T cell repertoires in COVID-19. Clones were read by immunoSEQ multiplex PCR, and TCRdb kept only the in-frame ones, dropping some. The table has around 110,000 clones, around 88% seen once. The sequencing input was peripheral blood. The source of these receptors is a man aged 50-59 years with active or convalescent COVID-19. Each CDR3 is given with its conserved first and last residue. The D gene is left open where the match is weak. Part of the rows lack a size; the others show once, few, many or a class for expanded clones.

V: TRBV30
J: TRBJ2-1
size: -
D: -
CDR3: CAWSAGSVDNEQFF
DNA: TGTGCCTGGAGTGCAGGGTCCGTTGACAATGAGCAGTTCTTC

V: TRBV6-2/TRBV6-3
J: TRBJ2-5
size: -
D: -
CDR3: CASSYSIEGGETQYF
DNA: TGTGCCAGCAGTTACTCCATTGAGGGAGGAGAGACCCAGTACTTC

V: TRBV28
J: TRBJ1-1
size: -
D: TRBD1
CDR3: CASRDRGPMNTEAFF
DNA: TGTGCCAGCAGAGACAGGGGGCCGATGAACACTGAAGCTTTCTTT

V: TRBV28
J: TRBJ1-1
size: -
D: TRBD1
CDR3: CASRPGDRGYLEAFF
DNA: TGTGCCAGCAGACCTGGGGACAGGGGGTATTTAGAAGCTTTCTTT

V: TRBV3-1/TRBV3-2
J: TRBJ1-2
size: -
D: -
CDR3: CASSQGPELPYGYTF
DNA: TGTGCCAGCAGCCAAGGTCCGGAGTTGCCCTATGGCTACACCTTC

V: TRBV19
J: TRBJ2-3
size: once
D: TRBD1
CDR3: CASSTTRTGDLTDTQYF
DNA: TGTGCCAGTAGTACGACCCGGACAGGGGATTTGACAGATACGCAGTATTTT

V: TRBV11-3
J: TRBJ2-7
size: -
D: -
CDR3: CASSRGGFGEQYF
DNA: TGTGCCAGCAGCCGTGGAGGGTTCGGCGAGCAGTACTTC

V: TRBV28
J: TRBJ1-5
size: -
D: -
CDR3: CASRGAGSLSNQPQHF
DNA: TGTGCCAGCCGGGGGGCAGGGTCCCTGAGCAATCAGCCCCAGCATTTT

V: TRBV9
J: TRBJ1-1
size: -
D: -
CDR3: CASSVAVNTEAFF
DNA: TGTGCCAGCAGCGTAGCGGTGAACACTGAAGCTTTCTTT

V: TRBV2
J: TRBJ2-1
size: -
D: TRBD2
CDR3: CASSAPPKYSGTSLSEEQFF
DNA: TGTGCCAGCAGTGCCCCACCTAAGTATTCCGGGACTAGTCTTTCAGAGGAGCAGTTCTTC

V: TRBV3-1/TRBV3-2
J: TRBJ2-3
size: -
D: TRBD2
CDR3: CASSQATSASTDTQYF
DNA: TGTGCCAGCAGCCAAGCTACTAGCGCTAGCACAGATACGCAGTATTTT

V: TRBV3-1/TRBV3-2
J: TRBJ2-7
size: -
D: -
CDR3: CASSLFSYEQYF
DNA: TGTGCCAGCAGCCTATTCTCCTACGAGCAGTACTTC

V: TRBV7-8
J: TRBJ2-7
size: -
D: TRBD1
CDR3: CASSLARDRDYYEQYF
DNA: TGTGCCAGCAGCTTAGCCCGGGACAGGGACTACTACGAGCAGTACTTC

V: TRBV19
J: TRBJ1-3
size: -
D: -
CDR3: CASSIVDSSGNTIYF
DNA: TGTGCCAGTAGTATTGTGGACAGCTCTGGAAACACCATATATTTT

V: TRBV9
J: TRBJ2-1
size: -
D: -
CDR3: CASSVYSYNEQFF
DNA: TGTGCCAGCAGCGTATACTCCTACAATGAGCAGTTCTTC

V: TRBV10-3
J: TRBJ1-6
size: -
D: -
CDR3: CAIKSQGVNSPLHF
DNA: TGTGCCATCAAGTCCCAGGGTGTCAATTCACCCCTCCACTTT

V: TRBV3-1/TRBV3-2
J: TRBJ2-2
size: -
D: -
CDR3: CASSQSQSTGELFF
DNA: TGTGCCAGCAGCCAGAGTCAATCGACCGGGGAGCTGTTTTTT

V: TRBV15
J: TRBJ1-3
size: -
D: TRBD1
CDR3: CATSWNRGPSGNTIYF
DNA: TGTGCCACCAGCTGGAACAGGGGGCCCTCTGGAAACACCATATATTTT

V: TRBV7-2
J: TRBJ1-2
size: -
D: -
CDR3: CASSLGHRPWYGYTF
DNA: TGTGCCAGCAGCTTAGGGCACAGACCTTGGTATGGCTACACCTTC

V: TRBV6-4
J: TRBJ2-1
size: -
D: TRBD2
CDR3: CASSDGLGNEQFF
DNA: TGTGCCAGCAGTGACGGACTAGGGAATGAGCAGTTCTTC

V: TRBV28
J: TRBJ2-7
size: -
D: TRBD2
CDR3: CASSTFGNWAISGRASYEQYF
DNA: TGTGCCAGCAGTACGTTTGGGAATTGGGCGATTAGCGGGAGGGCCTCGTACGAGCAGTACTTC

V: TRBV7-8
J: TRBJ1-4
size: -
D: -
CDR3: CASSYRPTDEKLFF
DNA: TGTGCCAGCAGCTACCGCCCGACAGACGAAAAACTGTTTTTT

V: TRBV7-9
J: TRBJ1-1
size: few
D: TRBD1
CDR3: CASSPGQGALGTEAFF
DNA: TGTGCCAGCAGCCCGGGACAGGGGGCTTTGGGCACTGAAGCTTTCTTT

V: TRBV28
J: TRBJ2-2
size: -
D: TRBD2
CDR3: CASSPTSGRYDTGELFF
DNA: TGTGCCAGCAGCCCCACTAGCGGGAGGTACGACACCGGGGAGCTGTTTTTT

V: TRBV5-5
J: TRBJ2-2
size: -
D: -
CDR3: CASSLAVGALNTGELFF
DNA: TGTGCCAGCAGCTTGGCCGTAGGGGCGTTAAACACCGGGGAGCTGTTTTTT

V: TRBV30
J: TRBJ2-1
size: -
D: -
CDR3: CAWKGPRAGEQFF
DNA: TGTGCCTGGAAGGGCCCCAGGGCCGGTGAGCAGTTCTTC

V: TRBV4-2
J: TRBJ2-1
size: -
D: TRBD2
CDR3: CASSQVIGMLAGSNEQFF
DNA: TGTGCCAGCAGCCAAGTAATAGGTATGCTAGCGGGCAGTAATGAGCAGTTCTTC

V: TRBV6-2/TRBV6-3
J: TRBJ2-7
size: -
D: -
CDR3: CASSYGGRSDYYEQYF
DNA: TGTGCCAGCAGTTATGGTGGCAGGAGTGACTACTACGAGCAGTACTTC

V: TRBV4-2
J: TRBJ1-3
size: -
D: TRBD1
CDR3: CASSFRLPDRVSGNTIYF
DNA: TGTGCCAGCAGCTTTCGGCTTCCCGACAGGGTCTCTGGAAACACCATATATTTT

V: TRBV5-4
J: TRBJ2-1
size: -
D: TRBD2
CDR3: CASSPEILAGEDEQFF
DNA: TGTGCCAGCAGCCCGGAGATACTAGCGGGAGAGGATGAGCAGTTCTTC

V: TRBV19
J: TRBJ1-2
size: once
D: TRBD1
CDR3: CASSGTGDGYTF
DNA: TGTGCCAGTAGTGGGACAGGGGATGGCTACACCTTC

V: TRBV27
J: TRBJ2-3
size: -
D: TRBD1
CDR3: CASSPPGQRNTQYF
DNA: TGTGCCAGCAGTCCCCCGGGACAGAGAAATACGCAGTATTTT

V: TRBV28
J: TRBJ2-7
size: -
D: -
CDR3: CASSLGHRNEQYF
DNA: TGTGCCAGCAGTTTAGGACATCGGAACGAGCAGTACTTC

V: TRBV28
J: TRBJ2-3
size: -
D: TRBD2
CDR3: CASRPGGPLGTDTQYF
DNA: TGTGCCAGCAGGCCGGGGGGGCCTCTGGGCACAGATACGCAGTATTTT

V: TRBV27
J: TRBJ2-3
size: -
D: TRBD2
CDR3: CASSLEGGRAGYTQYF
DNA: TGTGCCAGCAGTTTAGAAGGCGGGAGGGCCGGGTATACGCAGTATTTT

V: TRBV4-3
J: TRBJ1-2
size: -
D: -
CDR3: CASSQRAGEYYGYTF
DNA: TGCGCCAGCAGCCAACGGGCCGGGGAGTACTATGGCTACACCTTC

V: TRBV4-3
J: TRBJ2-1
size: -
D: -
CDR3: CASSQARERVEQFF
DNA: TGCGCCAGCAGCCAAGCCCGAGAGCGTGTTGAGCAGTTCTTC

V: TRBV19
J: TRBJ2-1
size: once
D: -
CDR3: CASSIDGAGGYNEQFF
DNA: TGTGCCAGTAGTATAGATGGGGCCGGGGGATACAATGAGCAGTTCTTC

V: TRBV3-1/TRBV3-2
J: TRBJ2-7
size: -
D: TRBD2
CDR3: CASSSGLAYTYEQYF
DNA: TGTGCCAGCAGCTCGGGACTAGCCTATACCTACGAGCAGTACTTC

V: TRBV2
J: TRBJ2-1
size: -
D: -
CDR3: CASSQLADFYNEQFF
DNA: TGTGCCAGCAGTCAACTAGCAGACTTCTACAATGAGCAGTTCTTC

V: TRBV28
J: TRBJ2-3
size: -
D: TRBD1
CDR3: CASSNTGGGDTQYF
DNA: TGTGCCAGCAGTAACACAGGGGGTGGAGATACGCAGTATTTT

V: TRBV5-1
J: TRBJ1-2
size: -
D: -
CDR3: CASSLWPDSNYGYTF
DNA: TGCGCCAGCAGCTTGTGGCCGGACTCCAACTATGGCTACACCTTC

V: TRBV25-1
J: TRBJ2-6
size: -
D: TRBD2
CDR3: CASTRAGLAFSGANVLTF
DNA: TGTGCCAGCACCCGAGCGGGACTAGCGTTTTCTGGGGCCAACGTCCTGACTTTC

V: TRBV28
J: TRBJ2-3
size: once
D: -
CDR3: CASSFVGEADTQYF
DNA: TGTGCCAGCAGTTTTGTAGGGGAAGCAGATACGCAGTATTTT

V: TRBV20-1
J: TRBJ2-6
size: few
D: TRBD1
CDR3: CSASQGAGANVLTF
DNA: TGCAGTGCTAGTCAGGGGGCTGGGGCCAACGTCCTGACTTTC

V: TRBV18
J: TRBJ2-2
size: -
D: -
CDR3: CASSPSGTNTGELFF
DNA: TGTGCCAGCTCACCAAGCGGAACGAACACCGGGGAGCTGTTTTTT